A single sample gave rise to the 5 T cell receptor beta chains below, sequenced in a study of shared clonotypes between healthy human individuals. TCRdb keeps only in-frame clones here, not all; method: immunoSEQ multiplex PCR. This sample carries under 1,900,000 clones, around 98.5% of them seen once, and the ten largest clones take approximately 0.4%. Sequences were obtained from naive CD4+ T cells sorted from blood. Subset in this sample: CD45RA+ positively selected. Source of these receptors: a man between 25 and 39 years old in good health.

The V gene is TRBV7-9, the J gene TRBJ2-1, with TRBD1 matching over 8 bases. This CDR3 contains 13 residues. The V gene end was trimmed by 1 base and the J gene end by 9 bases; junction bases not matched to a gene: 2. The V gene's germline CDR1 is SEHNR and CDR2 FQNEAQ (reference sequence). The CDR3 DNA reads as TGTGCCAGCAGCTTAGGACAGGGGATTGAGCAGTTCTTC. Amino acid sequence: CASSLGQGIEQFF.

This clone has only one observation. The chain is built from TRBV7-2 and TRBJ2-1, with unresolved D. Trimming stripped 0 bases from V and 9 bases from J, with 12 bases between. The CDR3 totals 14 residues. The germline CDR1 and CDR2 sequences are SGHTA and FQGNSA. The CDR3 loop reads CASSLAGPKSEQFF. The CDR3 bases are TGTGCCAGCAGCTTAGCGGGTCCGAAGTCTGAGCAGTTCTTC.

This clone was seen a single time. DNA of the CDR3: TGTGCCAGCAGCGTAGGCCCGGAATCCTACAATGAGCAGTTCTTC. This translates into CASSVGPESYNEQFF. This chain joins TRBV9 and TRBJ2-1; D is uncertain. The CDR3 is 15 amino acids. Germline values: CDR1 SGDLS, CDR2 YYNGEE. V was cut by 0 bases and J by 1 base, with 8 bases left in between.

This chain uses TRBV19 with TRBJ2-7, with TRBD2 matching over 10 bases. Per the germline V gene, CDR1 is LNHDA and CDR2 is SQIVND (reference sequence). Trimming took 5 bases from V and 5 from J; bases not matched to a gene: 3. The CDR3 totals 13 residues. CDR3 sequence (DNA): TGTGCCAGTAGTTCGCTAGCGGGAGACGAGCAGTACTTC. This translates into CASSSLAGDEQYF.

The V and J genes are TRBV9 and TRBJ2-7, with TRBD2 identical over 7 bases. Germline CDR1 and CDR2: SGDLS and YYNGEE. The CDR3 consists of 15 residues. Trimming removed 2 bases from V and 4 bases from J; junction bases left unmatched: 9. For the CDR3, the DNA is TGTGCCAGCAGCGTCGCGGGAGAGGGAAATTACGAGCAGTACTTC. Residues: CASSVAGEGNYEQYF.